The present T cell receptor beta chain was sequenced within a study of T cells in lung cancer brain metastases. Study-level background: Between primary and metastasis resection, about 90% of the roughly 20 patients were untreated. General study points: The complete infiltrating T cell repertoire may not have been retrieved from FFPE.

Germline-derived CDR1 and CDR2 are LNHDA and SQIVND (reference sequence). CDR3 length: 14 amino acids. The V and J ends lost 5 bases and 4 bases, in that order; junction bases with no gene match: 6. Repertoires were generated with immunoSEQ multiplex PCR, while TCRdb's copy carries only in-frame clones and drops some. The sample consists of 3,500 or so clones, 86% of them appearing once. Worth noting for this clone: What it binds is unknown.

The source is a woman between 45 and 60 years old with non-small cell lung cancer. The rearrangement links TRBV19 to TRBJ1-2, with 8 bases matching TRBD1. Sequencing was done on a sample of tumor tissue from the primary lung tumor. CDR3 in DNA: TGTGCCAGTAGTTCGACAGGGGACAGCTATGGCTACACCTTC. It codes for CASSSTGDSYGYTF.